This T cell receptor (beta chain) appears in the sequencing data of a study of long-term antiretroviral therapy in people with HIV. Whole-study findings and limits: Increased diversity was seen after ART, yet it remained lower than in transplant donor controls. In HIV, the repertoires covered a tighter span of CDR3 lengths than in controls.

Every one of the participants with HIV received treatment in the United States. They ran version v3.0 of the immunoSEQ assay at survey level. What sequencing targeted per sample was 40,000-50,000 T-cell genomes. Data came from immunoSEQ multiplex PCR; TCRdb stores just in-frame clones and leaves some out. The top ten hold 9.5% to 10% of the sample, which has fewer than 30,000 clones, roughly 83% seen once. The CDR3 extends over 14 amino acids. Trimming at V came to 6 bases and at J to 4 bases, leaving 7 bases not matched to a gene. CDR1 is MNHNY, CDR2 SVGAGI, per germline (reference sequence). About this clone: Its antigen remains unidentified.

Sequenced material: unsorted PBMCs, taken 2.7 to 2.9 years after starting antiretroviral therapy. The V and J genes are TRBV6-6 and TRBJ2-7; 9 bases are a match to TRBD1. The receptor was isolated from a man aged 30 to 45 with HIV. This CDR3 reads CASSDRDREYEQYF. For the CDR3, the DNA is TGTGCCAGCAGCGACCGGGACAGGGAGTACGAGCAGTACTTC.